Described below is a single TCR beta chain sequence and its context. Its antigen is not identified. CDR1 MDHEN and CDR2 SYDVKM come from the germline V gene. Trimming stripped 8 bases from V and 8 bases from J, with 10 bases between. The CDR3 loop spans 11 amino acids. The source of the sample is a study of siplizumab effects on memory and regulatory T cells. Study outcomes and limitations: Sequences that were alloreactive and traceable to unstimulated CD4+ memory cells were significantly reduced by siplizumab. Proliferating clones, CD4+ or CD8+, lacked an assignable naive or memory phenotype in roughly 80-96% of cases. Contribution to the alloresponse seemed major for naive T cells, which also seemed more diverse than memory cells. Proliferating Tregs from siplizumab cultures lacked functional confirmation of suppression.

TCRdb's copy holds only in-frame clones and misses some; the assay was immunoSEQ multiplex PCR. The data show about 57,000 clones, less than 90% seen once. Input material: memory CD4+ T cells sorted from blood. This TCR derives from a human donor in good health. The rearrangement links TRBV28 to TRBJ2-1; no firm D call. The CDR3 region has the DNA TGTGCCAGCTTAACTCGGGATGAGCAGTTCTTC. Translation: CASLTRDEQFF.